The clone carrying this T cell receptor beta chain was seen only once. The authors' processing: Estimation of nucleated cell counts was performed using reference gene primer amplification. Using immunoSEQ multiplex PCR, the repertoire was profiled, and TCRdb retains in-frame clones only, with some absent. That table is the source of V, J and clone size, and D and trimming were worked out from the DNA. The table lists about 49,000 clones, 75% to 90% of them singletons. This sample was included in a study of blood T cell repertoires in COVID-19. Across the whole study: Material from acute and convalescent COVID-19 was sourced from the United States, Italy and Spain. Sources were T cells, B-cell-depleted T cells, or PBMCs; the material itself was cDNA or gDNA.

Germline V gives CDR1 SGDLS, CDR2 YYNGEE. The CDR3 totals 16 residues. V was trimmed by 0 bases and J by 1 base, leaving 12 bases between them. The sequencing input was peripheral blood. The TCR was taken from a human donor in a cohort sampled during active COVID-19. The chain recombines TRBV9 with TRBJ2-3, with D perhaps matching TRBD2 (6 bases). CDR3 amino acids: CASSVVSGAGTDTQYF. The CDR3 DNA is TGTGCCAGCAGCGTAGTTTCGGGAGCGGGCACAGATACGCAGTATTTT.